This record covers a single T cell receptor (beta chain). Its cognate antigen has yet to be identified. No clone much larger than this one lies a single base away; base qualities are absent. This entry comes from a study of CD8 T cells in ankylosing spondylitis (dated by TCRdb to about 2017). In terms of the full investigation: To find TCR variants linked to disease, the study profiled T cell receptor beta repertoires in ankylosing spondylitis patients and healthy donors. Peripheral blood samples were taken, and synovial fluid was additionally collected from ankylosing spondylitis patients. The full study cohort comprised 20 to 30 ankylosing spondylitis patients and 110 or so healthy donors. Overall results and qualifications from the work: Significant enrichment of the disease-linked clones was reported in matched synovial fluid samples from ankylosing spondylitis patients. A CD8+ phenotype was shown by the disease-linked clones, which were found at relatively low frequencies in peripheral blood. Some motif variants were previously reported in synovial fluid and blood of reactive arthritis patients, suggesting common disease-initiation mechanisms. Blood from ankylosing spondylitis patients appeared to be characterized by a TCR beta motif made up of under ten highly homologous amino acid variants.

The listed sequencing device is Illumina HiSeq 2500. TCR beta libraries were prepared by quantitative 5'-RACE with molecular barcodes. The source study handled its data this way. A new computational method, built on a probabilistic model of VDJ rearrangement, was used to identify disease-linked TCR variants. The public reads were run again by TCRdb, first through fastp at Q25 and then through MiXCR, and only productive beta chains were kept. Every CDR3 protein is listed once, alongside the most common genes and DNA of its rows. For this entry, the V and J calls and clone size follow TCRdb and not the study's own pipeline. This sample comprises about 400,000 distinct CDR3 sequences, around 24% of them detected only once. The biggest ten clones account for roughly a sixth of the sample. The TCR originated in a male donor with ankylosing spondylitis. The sequenced sample was blood, either unsorted or a sorted T cell fraction (not recorded which).

The CDR3 sequence is CASSLGTSGRATDTQYF. The DNA reads TGTGCCAGCAGTTTGGGGACTAGCGGGAGGGCCACAGATACGCAGTATTTT. The chain is encoded by TRBV28 joined to TRBJ2-3; 16 of the junction bases match TRBD2. V is pruned by 3 bases and J by 2 bases, leaving 2 bases of the junction without a gene match. The CDR3, cysteine through phenylalanine, is 17 amino acids long. Only the CDR3 part of the read is kept: 51 bases, read in frame from the first base. CDR1 and CDR2 are drawn from the germline V gene: MDHEN, SYDVKM.